Listed below are T cell receptor beta chains from one sample, sequenced in a study of beta chain features in type 1 diabetes. Assay used: immunoSEQ multiplex PCR; TCRdb lists only in-frame clones, some missing. The sample lists roughly 170,000 clones, about 13% seen once, with 0.55% to 0.8% in the top ten. The sample consisted of central memory CD4+ T cells from blood. Receptors originate from a woman aged 18-30 years in good health. CDR3s include the opening cysteine and the closing phenylalanine or tryptophan. The D gene is left open where the match is weak. Clone size appears in some rows only: once, few, many, or a class for an expanded clone.

d_call,j_call,v_call,clone_size,cdr3_nt,cdr3_aa
-,TRBJ1-5,TRBV2,few,TGTGCCAGCAGTGACGGCAGCCCCTGGGCTCAGCCCCAGCATTTT,CASSDGSPWAQPQHF
TRBD1,TRBJ1-2,TRBV28,few,TGTGCCAGCAGTCAGGGAGGGACAGCGGGAGTAAACTATGGCTACACCTTC,CASSQGGTAGVNYGYTF
-,TRBJ2-7,TRBV10-3,few,TGTGCCATACAGCCCGGGAACTCCTACGAGCAGTACTTC,CAIQPGNSYEQYF
TRBD2,TRBJ2-1,TRBV11-1,few,TGTGCCAGCACCCCGACTAGCGGCAAATACAATGAGCAGTTCTTC,CASTPTSGKYNEQFF
TRBD1,TRBJ1-2,TRBV28,-,TGTGCCAGCAGCCCCGGGACAGGGCTTGAGGGCTACACCTTC,CASSPGTGLEGYTF
TRBD2,TRBJ2-7,TRBV19,many,TGTGCCAGTAGTGTTAGCGGGACGTTCCTGTACTTC,CASSVSGTFLYF
TRBD1,TRBJ1-2,TRBV29-1,few,TGCAGCGTTCCCCAGGGGACAGGGGGGTCTGTCTCTATCGGCTACACCTTC,CSVPQGTGGSVSIGYTF
-,TRBJ2-3,TRBV7-2,few,TGTGCCAGCAGCCTTCAGGGGTATAGCACAGATACGCAGTATTTT,CASSLQGYSTDTQYF
TRBD1,TRBJ2-1,TRBV10-3,-,TGTGCCATCAGACCGGGACAGGGGGTTCATGAGCAGTTCTTC,CAIRPGQGVHEQFF
-,TRBJ2-5,TRBV4-2,few,TGTGCCAGCAGCCAAGAAGGGGCGACTGCGGAGACCCAGTACTTC,CASSQEGATAETQYF
TRBD2,TRBJ2-1,TRBV9,-,TGTGCCAGCAGCGCGGGACTAGCGGGAAGAAATGAGCAGTTCTTC,CASSAGLAGRNEQFF
-,TRBJ1-1,TRBV18,few,TGTGCCAGCTCGAGAGCAGAGGGACTGGTGAACACTGAAGCTTTCTTT,CASSRAEGLVNTEAFF
TRBD1,TRBJ2-4,TRBV7-2,few,TGTGCCAGCAGCGCGAGACAGGGGTTGAACATTCAGTACTTC,CASSARQGLNIQYF
-,TRBJ2-5,TRBV5-1,few,TGCGCCAGCAGCTTGGTGGACAGCCCTGGGGAGACCCAGTACTTC,CASSLVDSPGETQYF
TRBD2,TRBJ2-7,TRBV28,few,TGTGCCAGCAGTTCGGGACTAGAGGACGAGCAGTACTTC,CASSSGLEDEQYF
-,TRBJ2-7,TRBV9,once,TGTGCCAGCAGCGTAGAGGGACGCCCAGGGAGGGAGCAGTACTTC,CASSVEGRPGREQYF